The clone carrying this T cell receptor (beta chain) was counted ten times or more. Its antigen is unidentified. Time point noted: newly diagnosed GD, antithyroid drugs for less than 3 months. RNA from PBMCs was the source of the TCR library. According to the study, TCR beta libraries were built with iRepertoire HTBI primers and CDR3-region Arm-PCR. TCRdb reprocessed the multiplex PCR reads with MiXCR, giving one entry per CDR3 protein. The data show 520,000 or so distinct CDR3 sequences, around 12% seen once. This specimen belongs to a study of regulatory T cells in long-lasting Graves disease. Turning to the study itself: Prior antithyroid drug treatment in newly diagnosed Graves' patients lasted under 3 months.

General study points: More public clonotypes were shared by persistent patients (2,741) than by new patients (approximately 1,000).

The sample also formed part of further work on T cells in Graves' hyperthyroidism and ophthalmopathy.

This receptor was obtained from a woman aged 30 to 39 with Graves disease. The sample here was peripheral blood mononuclear cells (PBMCs), taken at new diagnosis, from a patient treated with antithyroid drugs.

The CDR3 region is CASSAAGGLYNEQFF. The CDR3 region has the DNA TGTGCCAGCAGCGCAGCGGGGGGGCTCTACAATGAGCAGTTCTTC. The V and J genes are TRBV7-6 and TRBJ2-1, with 10 bases identical to TRBD2. The germline gives CDR1 SGHVS, CDR2 FNYEAQ. This CDR3 region has 15 residues. V gave up 5 bases and J gave up 3 bases; unmatched junction bases: 4.